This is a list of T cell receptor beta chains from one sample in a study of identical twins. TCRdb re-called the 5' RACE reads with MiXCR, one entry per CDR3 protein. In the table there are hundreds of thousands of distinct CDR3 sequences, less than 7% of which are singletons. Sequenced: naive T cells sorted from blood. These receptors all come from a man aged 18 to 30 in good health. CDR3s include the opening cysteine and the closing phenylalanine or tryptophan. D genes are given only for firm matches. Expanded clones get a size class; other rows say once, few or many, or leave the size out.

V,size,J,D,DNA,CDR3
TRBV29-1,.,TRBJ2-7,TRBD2,TGCAGCGCCGGGGGCGGGAGGGCCCTCGAGCAGTACTTC,CSAGGGRALEQYF
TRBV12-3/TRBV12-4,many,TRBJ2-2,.,TGTGCCAGCAGAGGCTCCGGGGAGCTGTTTTTT,CASRGSGELFF
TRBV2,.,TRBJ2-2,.,TGTGCCAGCAGTGATCAGACCCCGAACACCGGGGAGCTGTTTTTT,CASSDQTPNTGELFF
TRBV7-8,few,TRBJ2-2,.,TGTGCCAGCAGCTCGCCGACAAACACATACACCGGGGAGCTGTTTTTT,CASSSPTNTYTGELFF
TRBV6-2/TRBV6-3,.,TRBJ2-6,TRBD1,TGTGCCAGCAGTATCAGGACAGGGGGCCCCAAGGGGGCCTCTGGGGCCAACGTCCTGACTTTC,CASSIRTGGPKGASGANVLTF
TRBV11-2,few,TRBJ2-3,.,TGTGCCAGCAGCCCGTCAGTGGGGACGAGCACAGATACGCAGTATTTT,CASSPSVGTSTDTQYF
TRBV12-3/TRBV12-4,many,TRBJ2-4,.,TGTGCCAGCAGTTGGTCGGGGGGCAACATTCAGTACTTC,CASSWSGGNIQYF
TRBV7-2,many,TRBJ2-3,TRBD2,TGTGCCAGCAGCTCGGGACTAGCGGGAGCCGCTGATACGCAGTATTTT,CASSSGLAGAADTQYF
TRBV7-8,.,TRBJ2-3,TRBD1,TGTGCCAGCAGCTTAGGGGACAGTTCCACAGATACGCAGTATTTT,CASSLGDSSTDTQYF
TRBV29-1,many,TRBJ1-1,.,TGCAGCTGGCGCCCTGTTCTGAGGGACACTGAAGCTTTCTTT,CSWRPVLRDTEAFF
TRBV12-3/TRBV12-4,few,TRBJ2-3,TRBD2,TGTGCCAGCAGCTACGGAGCGGGATTAGATACGCAGTATTTT,CASSYGAGLDTQYF
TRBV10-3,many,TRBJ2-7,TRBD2,TGTGCCATCAGCGAACTAGCTACTAGCGGGACCTCCTACGAGCAGTACTTC,CAISELATSGTSYEQYF
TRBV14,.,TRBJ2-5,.,TGTGCCAGCAGCCAAGTCCACGCGAAGCCGACGGAGACCCAGTACTTC,CASSQVHAKPTETQYF
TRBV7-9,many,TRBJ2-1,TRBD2,TGTGCCAGCAGCCGCAGCGGGGGCCTCTACAATGAGCAGTTCTTC,CASSRSGGLYNEQFF
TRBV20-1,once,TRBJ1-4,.,TGCAGTGCTAGAGACTGGACAGCCCCAACTAATGAAAAACTGTTTTTT,CSARDWTAPTNEKLFF
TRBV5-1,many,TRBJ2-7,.,TGCGCCAGCAGCCCGGGAAACTACGAGCAGTACTTC,CASSPGNYEQYF
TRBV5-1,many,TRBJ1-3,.,TGCGCCAGCAGCTTGGACGGCCAGAGCTCTGGAAACACCATATATTTT,CASSLDGQSSGNTIYF
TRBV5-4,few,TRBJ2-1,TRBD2,TGTGCCAGCAGCTTGCAGGCGGGAGTTAGATACAATGAGCAGTTCTTC,CASSLQAGVRYNEQFF
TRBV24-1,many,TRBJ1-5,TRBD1,TGTGCCACCAGTGATCCCGGGACAGGAAGGAATCAGCCCCAGCATTTT,CATSDPGTGRNQPQHF
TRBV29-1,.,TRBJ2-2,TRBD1,TGCAGCGTTGCTCGCCGGGACAGGGCGGACACCGGGGAGCTGTTTTTT,CSVARRDRADTGELFF
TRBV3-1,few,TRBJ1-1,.,TGTGCCAGCAGCCCAGCCCTCAACCCCACTGAAGCTTTCTTT,CASSPALNPTEAFF
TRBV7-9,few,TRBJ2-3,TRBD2,TGTGCCAGCCGGCTAGCGGAGTACACAGATACGCAGTATTTT,CASRLAEYTDTQYF
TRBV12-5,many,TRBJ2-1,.,TGTGCTAGTGGTTTGGTACTCCAGCGGAACAATGAGCAGTTCTTC,CASGLVLQRNNEQFF
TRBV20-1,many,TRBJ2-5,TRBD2,TGCAGTGCCCGGGGGGGTGTATACCAAGAGACCCAGTACTTC,CSARGGVYQETQYF
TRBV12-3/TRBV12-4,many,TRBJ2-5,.,TGTGCCAGCAGTTCCCGTAAAGGGATCCAAGAGACCCAGTACTTC,CASSSRKGIQETQYF
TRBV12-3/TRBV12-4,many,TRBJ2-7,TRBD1,TGTGCCAGCACCACGGACAGGAGCTCCTACGAGCAGTACTTC,CASTTDRSSYEQYF
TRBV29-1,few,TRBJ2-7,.,TGCAGCGTTGAACCGCCCGGGACGTACGAGCAGTACTTC,CSVEPPGTYEQYF
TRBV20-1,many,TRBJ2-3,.,TGCAGTGCTAGACGAGGCGGGCGAGATACGCAGTATTTT,CSARRGGRDTQYF
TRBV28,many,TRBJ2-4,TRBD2,TGTGCCAGCATTGCGGGACTAGCGGCCAAAAACATTCAGTACTTC,CASIAGLAAKNIQYF
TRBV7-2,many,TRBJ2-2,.,TGTGCCAGCAGCTTCTCCCTGAACACCGGGGAGCTGTTTTTT,CASSFSLNTGELFF
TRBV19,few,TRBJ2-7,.,TGTGCCAGTAGTATTACGGGAAAAACCTACGAGCAGTACTTC,CASSITGKTYEQYF
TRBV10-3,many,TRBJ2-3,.,TGTGCCATCCGTCTCCTAGGCACAGATACGCAGTATTTT,CAIRLLGTDTQYF
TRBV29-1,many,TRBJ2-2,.,TGCAGCGCCGCCGGTGGGGACACCGGGGAGCTGTTTTTT,CSAAGGDTGELFF
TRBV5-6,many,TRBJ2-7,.,TGTGCCAGCAGCGTGGGGCTCCGCTCCTACGAGCAGTACTTC,CASSVGLRSYEQYF
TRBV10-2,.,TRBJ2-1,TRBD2,TGCGCCAGCAGTGACCCGACTAGCGGGAGTTTTAATGAGCAGTTCTTC,CASSDPTSGSFNEQFF
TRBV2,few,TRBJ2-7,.,TGTGCCAGCATCCAAGGAGAGGCCTTCTCGATCAACGAGCAGTACTTC,CASIQGEAFSINEQYF
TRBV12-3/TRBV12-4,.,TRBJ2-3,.,TGTGCCAGCAGTTTGCTAGAATTGACTAGCACAGATACGCAGTATTTT,CASSLLELTSTDTQYF
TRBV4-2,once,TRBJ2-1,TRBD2,TGTGCCAGCAGCCAGGGCGGGAGAGACTACAATGAGCAGTTCTTC,CASSQGGRDYNEQFF
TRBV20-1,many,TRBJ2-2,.,TGCAGTGCTAGGGGCGGTCAAATGAACACCGGGGAGCTGTTTTTT,CSARGGQMNTGELFF
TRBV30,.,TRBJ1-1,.,TGTGCCTGGAGACCGGGAGCCGAAGCTTTCTTT,CAWRPGAEAFF